This T cell receptor (beta chain) was retrieved from a study of cytomegalovirus exposure and HLA in healthy donors. There are a few counts of this clone. V lost 3 bases and J 2 bases, leaving 11 bases between the germline ends. The CDR3 totals 14 residues. Germline CDR1 LGHNA, CDR2 YSLEER. The study ran its PCR with 60 Vbeta and 13 Jbeta primers. Clones were read by immunoSEQ multiplex PCR, and TCRdb kept only the in-frame ones, dropping some. The table has about 170,000 clones, approximately 80% seen once; the top ten hold around 5%. J is TRBJ2-7 and V is TRBV4-3, with TRBD2 as a possible D gene (6 bases). The clonotype was recovered from a man aged 18 to 30 in good health and CMV-seronegative. What was sequenced was PBMCs. The CDR3: CASSQGTQAYEQYF. DNA for the CDR3: TGCGCCAGCAGCCAGGGGACTCAGGCCTACGAGCAGTACTTC.